The rows below give T cell receptor beta chains drawn from one sample of a study of blood T cell repertoires in COVID-19. The assay was immunoSEQ multiplex PCR, and TCRdb's table has in-frame clones only and misses some. The top ten hold over 6.5% of the sample, which has 170,000 or so clones, around 80% seen once. The sequencing sample was made of peripheral blood. The source of these receptors is a woman aged 35 to 49 with COVID-19, enrolled during active disease. Each CDR3 is given with its conserved first and last residue. The D gene is left open where the match is weak. Size is stated for part of the rows, as once, few or many counts, or as a class when the clone is expanded.

d_gene | j_gene | v_gene | abundance | CDR3aa | CDR3nt
NA | TRBJ1-2 | TRBV3-1/TRBV3-2 | NA | CASSLPGGGYTF | TGTGCCAGCAGCCTCCCCGGGGGAGGCTACACCTTC
NA | TRBJ2-6 | TRBV6-5 | once | CASSYEGSGANVLTF | TGTGCCAGCAGTTACGAGGGCTCTGGGGCCAACGTCCTGACTTTC
TRBD1 | TRBJ1-2 | TRBV6-6 | NA | CASSLLGRGKTGDGGYTF | TGTGCCAGCAGTCTATTGGGCCGAGGGAAGACAGGGGACGGAGGCTACACCTTC
TRBD2 | TRBJ2-6 | TRBV29-1 | NA | CSVTNTGGGSGANVLTF | TGCAGCGTTACGAATACGGGAGGGGGATCTGGGGCCAACGTCCTGACTTTC
TRBD2 | TRBJ2-1 | TRBV24-1 | few | CATSDPLGQGRPGLAGAAYNEQFF | TGTGCCACCAGTGATCCGCTTGGACAGGGCCGACCGGGACTAGCGGGGGCCGCTTACAATGAGCAGTTCTTC
NA | TRBJ2-1 | TRBV5-8 | many | CASSLTVLDEQFF | TGTGCCAGCAGCTTGACTGTCCTCGATGAGCAGTTCTTC
NA | TRBJ2-5 | TRBV5-4 | NA | CASSFRRETQYF | TGTGCCAGCAGCTTCAGGCGTGAGACCCAGTACTTC
TRBD1 | TRBJ2-7 | TRBV27 | NA | CASNPTGKAFHEQYF | TGTGCCAGCAATCCGACAGGGAAGGCCTTCCACGAGCAGTACTTC
NA | TRBJ1-3 | TRBV2 | NA | CARRDGLRNTIYF | TGTGCCAGGCGGGACGGGCTCCGGAACACCATATATTTT
TRBD1 | TRBJ1-2 | TRBV27 | NA | CASRRQGLTGYTF | TGTGCCAGCAGGAGACAGGGGCTCACTGGCTACACCTTC
NA | TRBJ1-1 | TRBV6-4 | NA | CATSGGEEGEAFF | TGTGCCACCTCGGGGGGGGAGGAGGGTGAAGCTTTCTTT
NA | TRBJ1-1 | TRBV7-2 | NA | CASSLARGGTEAFF | TGTGCCAGCAGCTTAGCCCGGGGGGGCACTGAAGCTTTCTTT
NA | TRBJ1-2 | TRBV6-1 | NA | CASSETGTFYGYTF | TGTGCCAGCAGTGAAACAGGGACCTTCTATGGCTACACCTTC
NA | TRBJ2-7 | TRBV19 | NA | CASRRGASGRNEQYF | TGTGCCAGTAGAAGGGGAGCGTCGGGGAGGAACGAGCAGTACTTC
NA | TRBJ2-1 | TRBV25-1 | NA | CASSRGSQFF | TGTGCCAGCTCTAGGGGTTCACAGTTCTTC
TRBD2 | TRBJ2-1 | TRBV4-1 | NA | CASSQGPSGYSYNEQFF | TGCGCCAGCAGCCAAGGTCCTAGCGGTTACTCCTACAATGAGCAGTTCTTC
TRBD2 | TRBJ2-5 | TRBV9 | NA | CASSVDLAGFGETQYF | TGTGCCAGCAGCGTAGATCTAGCGGGCTTTGGGGAGACCCAGTACTTC
NA | TRBJ1-1 | TRBV5-6 | NA | CASRKQGEAFF | TGTGCCAGCAGAAAGCAGGGTGAAGCTTTCTTT
NA | TRBJ1-3 | TRBV6-6 | NA | CASRTSSPGNTIYF | TGTGCCAGCAGAACAAGTTCGCCTGGAAACACCATATATTTT
TRBD1 | TRBJ1-6 | TRBV7-8 | NA | CASSPGTDNSPLHF | TGTGCCAGCAGCCCGGGGACAGACAATTCACCCCTCCACTTT